The 5 T cell receptor beta chains listed next were all sequenced from one sample in a study of vaccination and CD4 T cells after COVID-19. Regarding treatment: roughly ten-day PBMC culture with coronavirus spike peptide pools or control peptides (ViraFEST assay). No antigen is known for these receptors. Cultured CD4+ T-cell DNA underwent Oncomine TCR Beta short-read sequencing. TCRdb processed the PCR reads anew with MiXCR; each CDR3 protein has one entry. The sample lists over 15,000 distinct CDR3 sequences; less than 60% were seen once. Input material: CD4+ T cells from blood, cultured in vitro. These receptors were taken from a human donor who had recovered from COVID-19.

This clonotype counts as medium-sized. The chain couples TRBV7-9 to TRBJ1-6, with a tentative D call TRBD1 (6 bases). V dropped 0 bases and J dropped 7 bases, with 7 bases sitting between them. CDR1 and CDR2 (germline): SEHNR, FQNEAQ (reference sequence). CDR3 length: 14 residues. CDR3 sequence reads: CASSLAQGNSPLHF. The CDR3 DNA follows: TGTGCCAGCAGCTTAGCCCAGGGGAATTCACCCCTCCACTTT. Based on the CDR3 plus reference TRBV7-9 and TRBJ1-6, the full variable domain is DTGVSQNPRHKITKRGQNVTFRCDPISEHNRLYWYRQTLGQGPEFLTYFQNEAQLEKSRLLSDRFSAERPKGSFSTLEIQRTEQGDSAMYLCASSLAQGNSPLHFGNGTRLTVT.

V and J are TRBV7-9 and TRBJ2-2; D is perhaps TRBD2 (5 bases). V gave up 7 bases and J gave up 8 bases, with 8 bases separating them. Germline V gene sequence: CDR1 SEHNR, CDR2 FQNEAQ (reference sequence). The CDR3 consists of 11 residues. The chain's CDR3 is CASNSGGELFF. The CDR3 DNA is TGTGCCAGCAACAGCGGTGGGGAGCTGTTTTTT.

This chain joins TRBV7-2 and TRBJ2-3, with TRBD2 matching over 10 bases. J gave up 2 bases and V 5 bases, and 10 bases lay outside the gene matches. The CDR3 loop spans 17 amino acids. Looked up from germline, CDR1 is SGHTA and CDR2 is FQGNSA. The CDR3: CASSLETSGAYTDTQYF. In DNA form, the CDR3 reads TGTGCCAGCAGCCTCGAAACTAGCGGGGCCTACACAGATACGCAGTATTTT. The full variable domain, with the rest looked up from reference TRBV7-2 and TRBJ2-3, is GAGVSQSPSNKVTEKGKDVELRCDPISGHTALYWYRQSLGQGLEFLIYFQGNSAPDKSGLPSDRFSAERTGGSVSTLTIQRTQQEDSAVYLCASSLETSGAYTDTQYFGPGTRLTVL.

This clonotype was seen a few times. This chain joins TRBV27 and TRBJ2-3; 8 bases fit TRBD1. Per the germline V gene, CDR1 is MNHEY and CDR2 is SMNVEV (reference sequence). V gave up 5 bases and J gave up 9 bases; unmatched junction bases: 7. CDR3 length: 13 amino acids. The CDR3 is CASSPGQGLTQYF. CDR3 sequence (DNA): TGTGCCAGCAGTCCCGGACAGGGTTTGACGCAGTATTTT.

This clonotype was detected once. V usage is TRBV12-3 or TRBV12-4 and J usage is TRBJ2-1; TRBD2 aligns across 8 bases. The CDR3 totals 16 residues. Unmatched junction bases numbered 4, after V lost 3 bases and J lost 0 bases. The CDR3 protein is CASSFRGGSSYNEQFF. CDR3 DNA sequence: TGTGCCAGCAGTTTTCGGGGGGGGAGCTCCTACAATGAGCAGTTCTTC.